This TCR beta chain was recorded in a study of regulatory T cells in long-lasting Graves disease. The CDR3 has 13 amino acids. Germline assignment: CDR1 SEHNR and CDR2 FQNEAQ (reference sequence). V shed 3 bases and J 5 bases; nucleotides not matched to a gene: 4. Sample time point: persistent/refractory GD, antithyroid drugs over 5 years with positive TRAb. After RNA was extracted from PBMCs, the TCR library was made from it. Peripheral blood, around 9.7 milliliters per patient, was collected in EDTA tubes. Libraries of TCR beta came from iRepertoire HTBI primers plus Arm-PCR of CDR3 regions. As handled by the study authors: The samples yielded approximately 62 TRBV and roughly 13 TRBJ segments. MiXCR, run by TCRdb on the multiplex PCR reads, gives a single entry per CDR3 protein. The V and J calls, along with clone size, are taken from TCRdb and not from the paper's own processing. The table has hundreds of thousands of distinct CDR3 sequences, roughly 20% seen once.

This clonotype has a count of ten or more. Sequenced material: peripheral blood mononuclear cells (PBMCs), taken when the disease was refractory, from a patient treated with antithyroid drugs. This receptor was identified in a female donor with Graves disease. This sequence joins TRBV7-9 and TRBJ2-7, with 7 positions matching TRBD1. The CDR3 sequence is CASSLTGLDEQYF. The CDR3 bases are TGTGCCAGCAGCTTGACAGGGCTTGACGAGCAGTACTTC.